These 2 T cell receptor beta chains were sequenced from one sample in a study of beta chain features in type 1 diabetes. These TCRs' antigens remain unknown. Since all of the isolated RNA was reverse transcribed, expressed TCRB transcripts were what got sequenced. This table comes from immunoSEQ multiplex PCR, and its TCRdb copy is limited to in-frame clones, with some not included. The sample holds around 150,000 clones; about 10% are singletons and the top ten take around 0.64%. Study-level points and caveats: Shortening of TCRB CDR3s, moderate but significant, appeared in all four CD4+ subsets of Type 1 diabetes patients.

The sample comprised central memory CD4+ T cells from blood. The receptors derive from a woman in her 30s with type 1 diabetes.

This chain connects TRBV11-2 to TRBJ1-1; a weak D match, TRBD1 (5 bases). This CDR3 has 15 residues. CDR1 is SGHAT and CDR2 is FQNNGV in the germline V gene. With 1 base removed from V and 1 base from J, the gap between germline ends came to 10 bases. CDR3 sequence (DNA): TGTGCCAGCAGCTTAGGGCCAGGGTGGAACACTGAAGCTTTCTTT. Translating gives CASSLGPGWNTEAFF.

This clone was recorded a few times. V is TRBV7-8 and J is TRBJ2-7, with 9 bases that match TRBD2. CDR1 SGHVS and CDR2 FQNEAQ come from the germline V gene. J gave up 3 bases and V 1 base, and 4 bases lay outside the gene matches. CDR3 size: 15 residues. The CDR3 nucleotides read TGTGCCAGCAGCTTAGACAAACTAGCGGGCTACGAGCAGTACTTC. Translation: CASSLDKLAGYEQYF.